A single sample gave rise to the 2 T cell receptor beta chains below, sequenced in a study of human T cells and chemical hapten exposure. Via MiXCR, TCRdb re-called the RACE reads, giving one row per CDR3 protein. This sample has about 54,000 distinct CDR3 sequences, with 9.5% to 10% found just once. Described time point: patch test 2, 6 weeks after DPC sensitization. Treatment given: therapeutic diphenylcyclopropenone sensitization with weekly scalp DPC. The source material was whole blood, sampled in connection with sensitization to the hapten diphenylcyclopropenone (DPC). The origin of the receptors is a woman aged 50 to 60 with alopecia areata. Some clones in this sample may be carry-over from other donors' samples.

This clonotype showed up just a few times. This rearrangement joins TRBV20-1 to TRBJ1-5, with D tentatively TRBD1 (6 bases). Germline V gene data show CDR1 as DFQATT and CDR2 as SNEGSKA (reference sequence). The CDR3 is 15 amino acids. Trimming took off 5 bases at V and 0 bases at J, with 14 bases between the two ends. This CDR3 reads CSARQDSNSNQPQHF. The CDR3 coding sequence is TGCAGTGCTCGACAGGACAGCAATAGCAATCAGCCCCAGCATTTT.

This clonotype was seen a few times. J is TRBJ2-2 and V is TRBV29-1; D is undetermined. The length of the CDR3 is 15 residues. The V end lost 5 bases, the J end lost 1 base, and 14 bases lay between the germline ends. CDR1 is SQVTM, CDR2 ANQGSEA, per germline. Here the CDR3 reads CSVPARGQNTGELFF. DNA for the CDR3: TGCAGCGTTCCAGCAAGAGGCCAGAACACCGGGGAGCTGTTTTTT.